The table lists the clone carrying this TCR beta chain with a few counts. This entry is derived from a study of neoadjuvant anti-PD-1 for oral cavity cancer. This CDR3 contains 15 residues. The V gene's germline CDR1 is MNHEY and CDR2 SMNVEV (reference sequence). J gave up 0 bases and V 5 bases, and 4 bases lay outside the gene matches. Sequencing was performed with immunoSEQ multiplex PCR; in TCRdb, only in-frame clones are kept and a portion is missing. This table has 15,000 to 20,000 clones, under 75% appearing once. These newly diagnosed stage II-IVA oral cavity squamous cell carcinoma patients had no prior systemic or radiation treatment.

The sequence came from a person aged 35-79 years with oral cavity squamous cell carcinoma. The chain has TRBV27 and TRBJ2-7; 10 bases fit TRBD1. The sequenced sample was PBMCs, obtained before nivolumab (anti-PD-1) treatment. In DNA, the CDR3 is TGTGCCAGCAGTCCAGGGACAGGGGCCTCCTACGAGCAGTACTTC. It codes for CASSPGTGASYEQYF.